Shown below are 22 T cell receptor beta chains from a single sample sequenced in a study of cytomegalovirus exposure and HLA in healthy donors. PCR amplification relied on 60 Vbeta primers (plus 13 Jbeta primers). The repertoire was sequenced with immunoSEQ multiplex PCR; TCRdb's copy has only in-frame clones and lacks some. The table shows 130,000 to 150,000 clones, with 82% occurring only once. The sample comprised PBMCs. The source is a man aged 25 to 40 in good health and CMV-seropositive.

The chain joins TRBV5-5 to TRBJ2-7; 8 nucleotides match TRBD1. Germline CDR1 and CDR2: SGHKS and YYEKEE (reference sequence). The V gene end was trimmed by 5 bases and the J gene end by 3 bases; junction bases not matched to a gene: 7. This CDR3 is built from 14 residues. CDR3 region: CASSYGTGVYEQYF. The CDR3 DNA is TGTGCCAGCAGTTACGGGACAGGAGTCTACGAGCAGTACTTC. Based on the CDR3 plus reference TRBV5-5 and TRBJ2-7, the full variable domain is DAGVTQSPTHLIKTRGQQVTLRCSPISGHKSVSWYQQVLGQGPQFIFQYYEKEERGRGNFPDRFSARQFPNYSSELNVNALLLGDSALYLCASSYGTGVYEQYFGPGTRLTVT.

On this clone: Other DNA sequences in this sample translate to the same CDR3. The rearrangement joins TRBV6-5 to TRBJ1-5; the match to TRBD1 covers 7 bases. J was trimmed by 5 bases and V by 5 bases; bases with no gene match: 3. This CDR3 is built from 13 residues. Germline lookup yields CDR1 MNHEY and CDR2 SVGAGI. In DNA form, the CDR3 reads TGTGCCAGCAGTCGAGACAGGGATCAGCCCCAGCATTTT. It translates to CASSRDRDQPQHF.

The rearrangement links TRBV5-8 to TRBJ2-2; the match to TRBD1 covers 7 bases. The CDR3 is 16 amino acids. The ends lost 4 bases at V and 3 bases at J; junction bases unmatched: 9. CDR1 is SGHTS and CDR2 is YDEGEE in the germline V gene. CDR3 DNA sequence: TGTGCCAGCAGCCCTGACAGGGATTCTTACACCGGGGAGCTGTTTTTT. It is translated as CASSPDRDSYTGELFF.

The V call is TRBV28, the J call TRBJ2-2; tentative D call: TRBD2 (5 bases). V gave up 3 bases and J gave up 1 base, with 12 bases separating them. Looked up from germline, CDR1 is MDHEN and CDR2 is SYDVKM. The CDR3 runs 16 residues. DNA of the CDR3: TGTGCCAGCAGTTTGTTGATACGGGGGAACACCGGGGAGCTGTTTTTT. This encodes CASSLLIRGNTGELFF.

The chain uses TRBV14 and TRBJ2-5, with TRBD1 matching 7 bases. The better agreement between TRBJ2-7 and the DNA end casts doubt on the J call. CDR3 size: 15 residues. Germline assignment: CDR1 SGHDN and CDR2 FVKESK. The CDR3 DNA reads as TGTGCCAGCAGCCAAACGACAGGGTGGTCCTACGAGCAGTACTTC. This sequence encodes CASSQTTGWSYEQYF.

The CDR3 loop is CASSEDRGGYGYTF. Written as DNA, the CDR3 is TGTGCCAGCAGTGAGGACAGGGGGGGCTATGGCTACACCTTC. The rearrangement uses TRBV6-5 and TRBJ1-2, with TRBD1 identical over 10 bases. The germline gives CDR1 MNHEY, CDR2 SVGAGI. The CDR3 loop spans 14 amino acids. V was pared by 5 bases and J by 4 bases, with 4 bases of the junction left unmatched.

CDR3 DNA sequence: TGCGCCAGCAGCCAAGATCGCGGGACAGGGGGTTCACCCCTCCACTTT. The encoded protein is CASSQDRGTGGSPLHF. The gene calls are TRBV4-3 and TRBJ1-6; 11 bases agree with TRBD1. CDR3 length: 16 amino acids. Looked up from germline, CDR1 is LGHNA and CDR2 is YSLEER. V shed 0 bases and J 9 bases; nucleotides not matched to a gene: 4.

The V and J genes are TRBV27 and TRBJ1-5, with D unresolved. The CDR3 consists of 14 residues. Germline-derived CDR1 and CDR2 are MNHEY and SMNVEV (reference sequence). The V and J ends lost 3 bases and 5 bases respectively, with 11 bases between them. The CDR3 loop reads CASSFGAEDQPQHF. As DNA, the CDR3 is TGTGCCAGCAGTTTTGGAGCAGAAGATCAGCCCCAGCATTTT.

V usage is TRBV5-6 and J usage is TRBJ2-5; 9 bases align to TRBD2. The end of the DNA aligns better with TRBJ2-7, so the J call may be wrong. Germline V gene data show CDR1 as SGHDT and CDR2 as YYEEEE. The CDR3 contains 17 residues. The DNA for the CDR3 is TGTGCCAGCAGCTTGGAAGCTAGCGGGATGAAATCCTACGAGCAGTACTTC. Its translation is CASSLEASGMKSYEQYF.

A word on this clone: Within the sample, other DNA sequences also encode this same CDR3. CDR3 bases: TGTGCCTGGAGTGTATCGACAGGGACAAAGCACTATGGCTACACCTTC. Translated, it gives CAWSVSTGTKHYGYTF. This chain connects TRBV30 to TRBJ1-2; 7 bases align to TRBD1. This CDR3 has 16 residues. CDR1 is GTSNPN, CDR2 SVGIG, per germline (reference sequence). V trimming: 0 bases; J trimming: 3 bases; junction bases outside the gene matches: 10. Filled out from reference TRBV30 and TRBJ1-2, the complete variable domain reads SQTIHQWPATLVQPVGSPLSLECTVEGTSNPNLYWYRQAAGRGLQLLFYSVGIGQISSEVPQNLSASRPQDRQFILSSKKLLLSDSGFYLCAWSVSTGTKHYGYTFGSGTRLTVV.

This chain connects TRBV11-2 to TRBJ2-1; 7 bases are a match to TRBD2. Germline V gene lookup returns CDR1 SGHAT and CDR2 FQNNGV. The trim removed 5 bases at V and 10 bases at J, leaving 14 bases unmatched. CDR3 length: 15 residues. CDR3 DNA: TGTGCCAGCAGCACCTTTCGGGGGGACCTTGAGGAGCAGTTCTTC. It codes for CASSTFRGDLEEQFF.

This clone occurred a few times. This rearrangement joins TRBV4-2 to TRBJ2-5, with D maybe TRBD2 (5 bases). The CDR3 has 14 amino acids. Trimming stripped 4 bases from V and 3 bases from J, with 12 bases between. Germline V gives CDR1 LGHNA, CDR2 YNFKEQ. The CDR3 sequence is CASSPNPGEETQYF. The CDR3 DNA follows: TGTGCCAGCAGCCCCAACCCCGGGGAAGAGACCCAGTACTTC.

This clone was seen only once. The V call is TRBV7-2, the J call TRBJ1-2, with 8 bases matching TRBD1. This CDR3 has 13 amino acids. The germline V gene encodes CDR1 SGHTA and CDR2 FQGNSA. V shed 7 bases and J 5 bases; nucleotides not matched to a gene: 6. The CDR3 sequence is CASTGTGGYGYTF. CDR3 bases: TGTGCCAGCACCGGGACAGGCGGATATGGCTACACCTTC.

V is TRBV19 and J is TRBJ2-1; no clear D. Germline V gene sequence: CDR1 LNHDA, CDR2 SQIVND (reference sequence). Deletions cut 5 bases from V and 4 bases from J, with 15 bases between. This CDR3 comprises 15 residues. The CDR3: CASSPAPGPYNEQFF. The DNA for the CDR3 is TGTGCCAGTAGTCCCGCTCCTGGGCCGTACAATGAGCAGTTCTTC.

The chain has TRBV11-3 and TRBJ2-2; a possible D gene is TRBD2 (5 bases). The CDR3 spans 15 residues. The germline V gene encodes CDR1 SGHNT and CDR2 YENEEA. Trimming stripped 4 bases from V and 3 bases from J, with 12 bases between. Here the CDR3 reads CASSSWQLDTGELFF. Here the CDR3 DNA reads TGTGCCAGCAGCTCTTGGCAACTAGACACCGGGGAGCTGTTTTTT.

The CDR3 reads CASSLRSIGSNTEAFF. The CDR3 nucleotides read TGTGCCAGCAGCTTGAGAAGCATCGGGAGTAACACTGAAGCTTTCTTT. V usage is TRBV5-6 and J usage is TRBJ1-1; no definite D call. The CDR3 has 16 amino acids. V lost 1 base, J lost 2 bases, and 15 bases lay in between. The germline CDR1 and CDR2 sequences are SGHDT and YYEEEE.

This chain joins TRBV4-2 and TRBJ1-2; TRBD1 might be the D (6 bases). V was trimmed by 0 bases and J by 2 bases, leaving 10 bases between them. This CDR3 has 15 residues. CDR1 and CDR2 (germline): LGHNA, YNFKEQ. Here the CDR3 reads CASSQDRGANYGYTF. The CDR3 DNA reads TGTGCCAGCAGCCAAGATCGGGGGGCGAACTATGGCTACACCTTC.

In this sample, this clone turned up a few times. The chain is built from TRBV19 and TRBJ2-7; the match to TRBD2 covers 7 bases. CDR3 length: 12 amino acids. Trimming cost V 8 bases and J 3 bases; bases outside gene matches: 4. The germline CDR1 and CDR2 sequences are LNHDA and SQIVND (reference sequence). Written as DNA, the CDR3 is TGTGCCAGTCCAAGCGGGATCTACGAGCAGTACTTC. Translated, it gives CASPSGIYEQYF.

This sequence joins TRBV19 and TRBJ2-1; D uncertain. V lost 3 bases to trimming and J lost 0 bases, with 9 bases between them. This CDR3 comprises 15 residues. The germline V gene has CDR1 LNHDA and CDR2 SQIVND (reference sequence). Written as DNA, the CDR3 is TGTGCCAGTAGTATCGCATCACTCTCCTACAATGAGCAGTTCTTC. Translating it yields CASSIASLSYNEQFF. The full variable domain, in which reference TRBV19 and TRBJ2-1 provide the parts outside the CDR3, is DGGITQSPKYLFRKEGQNVTLSCEQNLNHDAMYWYRQDPGQGLRLIYYSQIVNDFQKGDIAEGYSVSREKKESFPLTVTSAQKNPTAFYLCASSIASLSYNEQFFGPGTRLTVL.

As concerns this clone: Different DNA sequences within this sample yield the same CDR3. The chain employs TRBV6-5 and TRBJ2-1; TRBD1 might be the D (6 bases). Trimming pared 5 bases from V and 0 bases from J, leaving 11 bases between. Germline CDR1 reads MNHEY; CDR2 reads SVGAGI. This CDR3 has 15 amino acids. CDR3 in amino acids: CASSPDRSSYNEQFF. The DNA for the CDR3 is TGTGCCAGCAGTCCCGACAGGAGCTCCTACAATGAGCAGTTCTTC.

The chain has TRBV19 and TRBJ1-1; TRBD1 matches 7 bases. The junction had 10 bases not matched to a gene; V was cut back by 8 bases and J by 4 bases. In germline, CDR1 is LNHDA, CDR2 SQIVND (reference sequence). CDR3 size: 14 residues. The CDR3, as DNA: TGTGCCAGTTCACAAAGGGGGCATGGCACTGAAGCTTTCTTT. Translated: CASSQRGHGTEAFF.

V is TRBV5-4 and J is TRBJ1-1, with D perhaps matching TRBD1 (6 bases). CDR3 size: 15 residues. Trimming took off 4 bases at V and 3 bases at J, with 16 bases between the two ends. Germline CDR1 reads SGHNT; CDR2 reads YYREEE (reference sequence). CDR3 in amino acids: CASSGGWGPYTEAFF. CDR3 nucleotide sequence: TGTGCCAGCAGCGGAGGATGGGGGCCCTACACTGAAGCTTTCTTT.